Sequencing of this T cell receptor beta chain was carried out in a study of Graves' ophthalmopathy and Graves' hyperthyroidism. This clonotype was recorded a few times. Transcripts of RNA were the source for amplifying TCR beta CDR3 regions. The workflow started with a first-round RT-PCR run with HTBI primers and then moved on to a second-round multiplex PCR. MiXCR was run by TCRdb on the multiplex PCR reads, yielding one entry per CDR3 protein. Here the sample spans approximately 640,000 distinct CDR3 sequences, under 50% being singletons. It was from 8.5 to 10 ml of fresh peripheral blood that the PBMCs came. Germline CDR1 SGHRS, CDR2 YFSETQ. V shed 2 bases and J shed 3 bases, with 14 bases lying between them. The CDR3 consists of 15 residues.

The sequence derives from an adult man with Graves' ophthalmopathy. The chain is built from TRBV5-1 and TRBJ1-1; no reliable D call. The sequenced sample was peripheral blood. The CDR3 sequence: CASSLLSGFDTEAFF. The CDR3 DNA sequence: TGCGCCAGCAGCTTATTATCGGGTTTTGACACTGAAGCTTTCTTT.